The sample holds a few counts of the clone carrying this T cell receptor (beta chain). Its antigen is as yet unknown. Stated time point: sample taken at primary tumor resection. Sequencing covered unsorted whole RNA taken from tumor, nontumor lung or frozen PBMC. There were 65 or so donors, all of them untreated patients with early-stage non-small cell lung cancer. These data originate in a study of spatial heterogeneity in lung cancer. The wider study: TCR and UMI combinations that were unique each appeared, on average, more than ten times in raw reads. Regarding the study as a whole: There were more appearances of ubiquitous expanded tumor TCRs in blood at resection than at follow-up.

Germline V gene data show CDR1 as SQVTM and CDR2 as ANQGSEA. V shed 1 base, J shed 5 bases, and the junction held 7 bases outside the gene matches. The CDR3 has 14 residues. The library protocol tagged each TCR cDNA with a unique molecular identifier. Via MiXCR, TCRdb re-called the 5' RACE reads, giving one row per CDR3 protein. The data contain approximately 12,000 distinct CDR3 sequences, approximately 15% of them singletons. Sequencing was performed on PBMCs, taken at surgery. The receptor was derived from a female donor with early-stage non-small cell lung cancer. This chain joins TRBV29-1 and TRBJ2-5; TRBD2 matches at 7 bases. Here the CDR3 DNA reads TGCAGCGTTGAAGTGGCGGGAGTGGGGGAGACCCAGTACTTC. Encoded protein: CSVEVAGVGETQYF.